What follows are 3 T cell receptor beta chains derived from one specimen sequenced in a study of T cells in Graves' hyperthyroidism and ophthalmopathy. It was RNA transcripts that yielded the amplified TCR beta CDR3 regions. First-round RT-PCR of the TCR CDR3 relied on the HTBI primer set. TCRdb re-called the multiplex PCR reads through MiXCR, storing one row per CDR3 protein. The table has around 500,000 distinct CDR3 sequences, around 15% seen once. The specimen sequenced was blood. The receptors originated from a woman in her thirties or forties with Graves' hyperthyroidism.

This clonotype was detected many times. V and J are TRBV5-1 and TRBJ2-5, with D possibly being TRBD1 or TRBD2 (5 bases each). The length of the CDR3 is 13 residues. Between the trimmed V and J ends, which lost 4 bases and 3 bases, there was a span of 10 bases. Germline values: CDR1 SGHRS, CDR2 YFSETQ. CDR3 protein: CASSGTVKETQYF. The CDR3 DNA is TGCGCCAGCAGCGGGACGGTAAAAGAGACCCAGTACTTC.

This clonotype has ten or more counts. J is TRBJ2-2 and V is TRBV12-3 or TRBV12-4, with D possibly matching TRBD2 (5 bases). With 3 bases removed from V and 7 bases from J, the gap between germline ends came to 12 bases. The length of the CDR3 is 14 residues. DNA of the CDR3: TGTGCCAGCAGTTTGAAACTAGATGGCGGGGAGCTGTTTTTT. Residues: CASSLKLDGGELFF.

A word on this clonotype: One junction end disagrees with the germline gene, perhaps due to a read error. The V gene is TRBV20-1, the J gene TRBJ2-1; D gene uncertain. CDR1 and CDR2 (germline): DFQATT, SNEGSKA (reference sequence). The CDR3 totals 11 residues. The CDR3 DNA reads as TGCAGTGCTCTTGGCTACAATGAGCAGTCCTTC. Translation: CSALGYNEQSF.